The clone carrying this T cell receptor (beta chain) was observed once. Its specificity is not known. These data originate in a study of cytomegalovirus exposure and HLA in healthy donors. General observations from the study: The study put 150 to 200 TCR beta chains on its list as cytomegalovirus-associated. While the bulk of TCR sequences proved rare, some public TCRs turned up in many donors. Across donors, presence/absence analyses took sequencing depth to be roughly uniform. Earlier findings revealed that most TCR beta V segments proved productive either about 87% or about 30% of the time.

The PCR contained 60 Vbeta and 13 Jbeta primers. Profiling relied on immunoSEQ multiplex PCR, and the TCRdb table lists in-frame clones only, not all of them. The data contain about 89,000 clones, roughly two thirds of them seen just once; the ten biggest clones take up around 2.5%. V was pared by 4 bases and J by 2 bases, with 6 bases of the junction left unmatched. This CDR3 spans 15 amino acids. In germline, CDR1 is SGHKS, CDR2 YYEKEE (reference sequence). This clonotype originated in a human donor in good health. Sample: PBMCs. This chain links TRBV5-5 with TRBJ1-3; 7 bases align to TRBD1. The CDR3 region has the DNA TGTGCCAGCAGCCGCCCCGGGACAGCTGGAAACACCATATATTTT. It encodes CASSRPGTAGNTIYF.